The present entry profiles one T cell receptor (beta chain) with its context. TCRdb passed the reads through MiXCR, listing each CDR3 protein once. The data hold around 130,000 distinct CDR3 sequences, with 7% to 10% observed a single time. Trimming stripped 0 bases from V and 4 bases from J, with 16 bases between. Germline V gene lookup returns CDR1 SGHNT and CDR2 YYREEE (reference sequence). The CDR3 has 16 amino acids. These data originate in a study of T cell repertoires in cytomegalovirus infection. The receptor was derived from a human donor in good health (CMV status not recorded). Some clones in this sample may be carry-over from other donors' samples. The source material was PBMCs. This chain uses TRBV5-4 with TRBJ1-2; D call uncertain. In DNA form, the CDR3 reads TGTGCCAGCAGCTTGGGCGGTGACCAGATACTCTATGGCTACACCTTC. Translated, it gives CASSLGGDQILYGYTF.